This is a list of T cell receptor beta chains from one sample in a study of tumor-infiltrating lymphocytes in primary liver carcinoma. TCRdb processed the multiplex PCR reads anew with MiXCR; each CDR3 protein has one entry. The sample records 250,000 to 400,000 distinct CDR3 sequences, 65% being singletons. The sample comprised peripheral blood. The origin of the receptors is a man aged 40-55 years with primary liver carcinoma and hepatitis B virus infection. Both conserved end residues are part of each CDR3. The D gene is left open where the match is weak. Rows give clone size only sometimes, using once, few, many, or a class for an expanded clone.

abundance | j_gene | v_gene | d_gene | CDR3aa
- | TRBJ2-2 | TRBV11-1 | TRBD2 | CASSQGLAGVNTGELFF
many | TRBJ2-5 | TRBV10-3 | TRBD1 | CAISWDRGETQYF
- | TRBJ2-1 | TRBV11-1 | TRBD1 | CDSSFRQGRSYNEQFF
- | TRBJ2-1 | TRBV6-2/TRBV6-3 | - | CASSYRGNSEQFF
many | TRBJ2-7 | TRBV29-1 | - | CSVENTYEQYF
many | TRBJ2-5 | TRBV14 | - | CASSHRVGGWETQYF
- | TRBJ2-1 | TRBV20-1 | - | CSAGLQSSYNEQFF
- | TRBJ1-4 | TRBV29-1 | TRBD1 | CGAGTGNEKLFF
- | TRBJ2-2 | TRBV4-3 | - | CASNRAPNVDTGEQFF
few | TRBJ2-5 | TRBV12-3/TRBV12-4 | - | CASSSHATSTETQYF
- | TRBJ2-7 | TRBV7-9 | - | CASSFDSSVNEQYF
- | TRBJ1-2 | TRBV6-5 | - | CASNVQRIPGYTF
once | TRBJ2-3 | TRBV14 | - | CASSREYTDTRYF
- | TRBJ2-1 | TRBV5-5 | TRBD2 | CASSTGTNSYNGQFF
- | TRBJ2-7 | TRBV6-5 | TRBD1 | CTSSSNRRQGLYEQYF
once | TRBJ2-1 | TRBV11-3 | TRBD2 | CASSSPRLAGINEQFF
many | TRBJ2-5 | TRBV6-5 | - | CASSPDWETQYF
- | TRBJ2-3 | TRBV5-1 | TRBD2 | CASSSRTSGFSDTQYF
few | TRBJ2-3 | TRBV21-1 | - | CASSLTSGRAGDTQYF
- | TRBJ2-5 | TRBV30 | TRBD2 | CAWSAGPSGSQQETQYF
- | TRBJ2-3 | TRBV5-1 | TRBD2 | CASSLGTSGSWTDMQYF
- | TRBJ2-1 | TRBV12-3/TRBV12-4 | - | CASSFSASANVQFF
- | TRBJ2-1 | TRBV5-1 | TRBD2 | CASSFGLAGGPGEQFF
- | TRBJ2-2 | TRBV29-1 | TRBD2 | CSVIYGGTRELFF
many | TRBJ2-5 | TRBV5-1 | TRBD2 | CASTASGTETQYF
- | TRBJ2-5 | TRBV11-2 | - | CTSSFRQATVGETQYF
many | TRBJ2-1 | TRBV6-5 | TRBD2 | CASSHRTSGRRNEQFF
once | TRBJ1-1 | TRBV4-2 | TRBD1 | CANRGGQGPKAFF
- | TRBJ2-3 | TRBV11-2 | - | CVCSLPRNTDTQYF
- | TRBJ2-3 | TRBV6-4 | - | CASSFEYGDTQYF
many | TRBJ1-1 | TRBV4-1 | - | CASSQGFLRTEAFF
- | TRBJ2-3 | TRBV28 | TRBD2 | CASSGGTRVDTQYF
- | TRBJ2-1 | TRBV30 | - | CAWTRSRAGEQFF
- | TRBJ2-2 | TRBV11-1 | TRBD1 | CANSSPGTGRTGELFF
few | TRBJ2-3 | TRBV29-1 | TRBD1 | CSALPRGSSGTQYF
- | TRBJ1-2 | TRBV11-1 | - | CVNSPGQGNYGYTF
once | TRBJ2-7 | TRBV11-1 | - | CASSSSRGDERYF
many | TRBJ1-1 | TRBV4-2 | - | CASSFGGRGYDTEAFF
medium-sized | TRBJ1-6 | TRBV11-2 | - | CASSLDWGSPLHF
many | TRBJ1-5 | TRBV6-1 | - | CASNPTGRNQPQHF
- | TRBJ2-3 | TRBV6-1 | - | CASSPTIGRLNTQYF
few | TRBJ2-1 | TRBV5-1 | TRBD2 | CASSPGLGRVF
many | TRBJ2-7 | TRBV14 | TRBD1 | CASSHRPGQGGEQYF
- | TRBJ2-7 | TRBV6-2/TRBV6-3 | - | CASSLADRRYEQYF
- | TRBJ2-3 | TRBV4-3 | TRBD1 | CASTQGGQGPDTQYF
- | TRBJ2-5 | TRBV7-9 | - | CASSRLGGLGETQYF
many | TRBJ2-7 | TRBV11-1 | - | CASSPKTGGSSYEQYF
- | TRBJ2-2 | TRBV6-6 | - | CASSLTPPPNTGELFF
- | TRBJ2-1 | TRBV7-8 | TRBD2 | CASSSPGVVAGGKQFF
- | TRBJ2-2 | TRBV6-5 | - | CATNFTRELFF
- | TRBJ2-5 | TRBV12-3/TRBV12-4 | TRBD2 | CVSILPGRGETQYF
few | TRBJ2-7 | TRBV10-1 | TRBD2 | CASSEGGSGSYEQYF
few | TRBJ2-5 | TRBV5-1 | - | CASSFSRQETQYF
few | TRBJ2-5 | TRBV5-1 | - | CASSRREETQYF
few | TRBJ2-2 | TRBV4-3 | - | CASSQGGGDGESFF
- | TRBJ2-2 | TRBV11-3 | - | CASSPQSDGGLFF
- | TRBJ2-1 | TRBV11-3 | - | CGSSLLQEASYNEQFF
- | TRBJ2-2 | TRBV5-1 | - | CTSSGTSNTGELFF
- | TRBJ1-5 | TRBV6-1 | TRBD1 | CASSVPNTGVLSNQPQHF